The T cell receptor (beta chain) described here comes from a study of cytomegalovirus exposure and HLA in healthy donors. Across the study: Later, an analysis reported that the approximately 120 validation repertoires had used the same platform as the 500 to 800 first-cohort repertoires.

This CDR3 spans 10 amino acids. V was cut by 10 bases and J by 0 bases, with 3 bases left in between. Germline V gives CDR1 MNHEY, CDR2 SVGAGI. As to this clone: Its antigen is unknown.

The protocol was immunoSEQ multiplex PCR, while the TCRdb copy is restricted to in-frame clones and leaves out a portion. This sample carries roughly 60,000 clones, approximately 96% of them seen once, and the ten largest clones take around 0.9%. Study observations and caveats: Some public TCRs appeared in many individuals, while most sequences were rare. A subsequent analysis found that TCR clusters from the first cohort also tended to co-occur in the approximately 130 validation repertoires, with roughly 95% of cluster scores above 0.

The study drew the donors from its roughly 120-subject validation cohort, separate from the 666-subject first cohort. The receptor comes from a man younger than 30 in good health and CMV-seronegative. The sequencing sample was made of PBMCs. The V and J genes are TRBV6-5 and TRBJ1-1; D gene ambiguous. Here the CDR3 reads CATMNTEAFF. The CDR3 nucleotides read TGTGCCACCATGAACACTGAAGCTTTCTTT.